These 16 T cell receptor beta chains originate from one sample sequenced in a study of blood T cell repertoires in COVID-19. Sequencing was performed with immunoSEQ multiplex PCR; in TCRdb, only in-frame clones are kept and a portion is missing. Found here are some 190,000 clones, 65% to 85% of them singletons; the top ten hold under 4%. Sequencing was carried out using PBMCs or T cells enriched from blood (not recorded which). Receptors were obtained from a woman aged 25 to 39 who had recovered from COVID-19.

The rearrangement links TRBV5-6 to TRBJ1-6, with a weak D call TRBD1 (6 bases). Germline V gene lookup returns CDR1 SGHDT and CDR2 YYEEEE. V gave up 2 bases and J gave up 4 bases, with 13 bases separating them. The CDR3 extends over 16 amino acids. In nucleotides, the CDR3 is TGTGCCAGCAGCTTTCTCGGGCAGGGGTATAATTCACCCCTCCACTTT. Its translation: CASSFLGQGYNSPLHF.

The chain recombines TRBV5-1 with TRBJ2-7, with no clear D. The germline CDR1 and CDR2 sequences are SGHRS and YFSETQ. V shed 0 bases and J shed 4 bases, with 14 bases lying between them. CDR3 length: 15 amino acids. CDR3 in DNA: TGCGCCAGCAGCTTGGTCGGGTCTCCTAAGTACGAGCAGTACTTC. Translated: CASSLVGSPKYEQYF.

The chain employs TRBV19 and TRBJ2-7; D possibly corresponds to TRBD2 (5 bases). The CDR3 extends over 12 amino acids. Germline V gene lookup returns CDR1 LNHDA and CDR2 SQIVND (reference sequence). V lost 11 bases to trimming and J lost 0 bases, with 11 bases between them. This CDR3 reads CASRAGSYEQYF. The CDR3 DNA follows: TGTGCCTCTCGGGCGGGCTCCTACGAGCAGTACTTC.

This clone was seen a handful of times. The V call is TRBV6-2 or TRBV6-3, the J call TRBJ1-4; TRBD1 is a possible D gene (5 bases). CDR1 and CDR2 (germline): MNHEY, SVGEGT. The CDR3 has 15 residues. The ends were cut back, 5 bases at V and 5 bases at J, with 15 bases in the middle. CDR3: CASSKGTGLNEKLFF. Here the CDR3 DNA reads TGTGCCAGCAGTAAGGGGACCGGACTAAATGAAAAACTGTTTTTT.

V is TRBV2 and J is TRBJ1-4; D unclear. Trimming shortened V by 8 bases and J by 2 bases, and 6 bases separated the two germline ends. Germline loops: CDR1 SNHLY, CDR2 FYNNEI. CDR3 length equals 12 residues. The CDR3 nucleotides read TGTGCCAGCGCGAAGACTAATGAAAAACTGTTTTTT. This gives the protein CASAKTNEKLFF.

V usage is TRBV7-2 and J usage is TRBJ2-2; D is perhaps TRBD2 (5 bases). CDR1 and CDR2 (germline): SGHTA, FQGNSA. Trimming stripped 2 bases from V and 0 bases from J, with 10 bases between. The CDR3 has 16 residues. The CDR3 region has the DNA TGTGCCAGCAGCTTACAAGCGGTCGCGAACACCGGGGAGCTGTTTTTT. Amino acids: CASSLQAVANTGELFF. Filled out from reference TRBV7-2 and TRBJ2-2, the complete variable domain reads GAGVSQSPSNKVTEKGKDVELRCDPISGHTALYWYRQSLGQGLEFLIYFQGNSAPDKSGLPSDRFSAERTGGSVSTLTIQRTQQEDSAVYLCASSLQAVANTGELFFGEGSRLTVL.

J is TRBJ1-5 and V is TRBV5-1, with D possibly TRBD1 on 6 matching bases. From germline, CDR1 is SGHRS and CDR2 YFSETQ. The V and J ends lost 0 bases and 4 bases respectively, with 11 bases between them. The CDR3 consists of 15 residues. The DNA for the CDR3 is TGCGCCAGCAGCTTGGAGGACAGCTGGAATCAGCCCCAGCATTTT. This encodes CASSLEDSWNQPQHF.

The rearrangement uses TRBV3-1 (or the pseudogene TRBV3-2) and TRBJ1-5; 8 positions agree with TRBD1. CDR1 and CDR2 from the germline V gene are LGHDT and YNNKEL (reference sequence). This CDR3 is 14 amino acids long. Trimming removed 4 bases from V and 5 bases from J; junction bases left unmatched: 4. The CDR3 protein is CASSPHRGDQPQHF. CDR3 in DNA: TGTGCCAGCAGCCCCCACAGGGGGGATCAGCCCCAGCATTTT.

The chain uses TRBV7-3 and TRBJ1-1; 7 bases fit TRBD1. J lost 7 bases, V lost 3 bases, and 8 bases had no gene match. CDR1 is SGHTA and CDR2 is FQGTGA in the germline V gene. This CDR3 contains 14 residues. The CDR3 here is CASSLGQGVGEAFF. CDR3 coding DNA: TGTGCCAGCAGCTTGGGTCAGGGGGTCGGTGAAGCTTTCTTT.

This chain uses TRBV15 with TRBJ1-6; D gene uncertain. CDR1 and CDR2 (germline): LNHNV, YYDKDF (reference sequence). The V and J ends lost 0 bases and 4 bases respectively, with 10 bases between them. The CDR3 length is 16 residues. The CDR3 sequence is CATSRDLNRYNSPLHF. In DNA form, the CDR3 reads TGTGCCACCAGCAGAGATCTCAACAGATATAATTCACCCCTCCACTTT. Variable domain in full (rest from reference TRBV15 and TRBJ1-6): DAMVIQNPRYQVTQFGKPVTLSCSQTLNHNVMYWYQQKSSQAPKLLFHYYDKDFNNEADTPDNFQSRRPNTSFCFLDIRSPGLGDTAMYLCATSRDLNRYNSPLHFGNGTRLTVT.

The V call is TRBV15, the J call TRBJ2-5, with a tentative D call TRBD2 (5 bases). V gave up 5 bases and J gave up 5 bases, with 12 bases separating them. Germline CDR1 is LNHNV and CDR2 is YYDKDF (reference sequence). The length of the CDR3 is 13 residues. CDR3 nucleotide sequence: TGTGCCACCAGCGCTAGCCGTGGGGAGACCCAGTACTTC. This translates into CATSASRGETQYF.

The V call is TRBV4-2, the J call TRBJ1-2, with D possibly matching TRBD1 (6 bases). CDR3 size: 16 residues. Deletions cut 0 bases from V and 8 bases from J, with 19 bases between. Germline values: CDR1 LGHNA, CDR2 YNFKEQ. DNA for the CDR3: TGTGCCAGCAGCCAAGATCCCCAAGGGGGTTGGGAGGGCTACACCTTC. Its protein product is CASSQDPQGGWEGYTF.

This clone was detected only a few times. The chain links TRBV12-3 or TRBV12-4 to TRBJ2-1, with unresolved D. V was shortened by 5 bases and J by 8 bases, with 13 bases between the two germline ends. This CDR3 has 13 residues. The DNA for the CDR3 is TGTGCCAGCAGTCTGGCTCCGAGCGATGAGCAGTTCTTC. It specifies CASSLAPSDEQFF.

The chain has TRBV10-3 and TRBJ1-1; TRBD1 matches 8 bases. The germline gives CDR1 ENHRY, CDR2 SYGVKD. Unmatched junction bases numbered 13, after V lost 5 bases and J lost 11 bases. The CDR3 consists of 14 residues. The CDR3 region has the DNA TGTGCCATCAGTCTTCAGGGGGCTCCTAAGGGGGCTTTCTTT. Its translation: CAISLQGAPKGAFF.

The V and J genes are TRBV10-3 and TRBJ2-7; 9 nucleotides align to TRBD1. The germline V gene encodes CDR1 ENHRY and CDR2 SYGVKD. Trimming removed 4 bases from V and 7 bases from J; junction bases left unmatched: 8. The CDR3 totals 14 residues. CDR3 loop: CAISGSTGGREQYV. The CDR3 DNA is TGTGCCATCAGTGGATCGACAGGGGGTCGGGAGCAGTACGTC.

CDR3 residues: CASSPGTGNEQYF. Here the CDR3 DNA reads TGTGCCAGTAGTCCCGGGACAGGGAACGAGCAGTACTTC. V gene TRBV19 combines with J gene TRBJ2-7, with TRBD1 identical over 9 bases. The CDR3 has 13 residues. CDR1 LNHDA and CDR2 SQIVND come from the germline V gene (reference sequence). With 5 bases clipped from V and 5 bases from J, the junction kept 4 bases outside the gene matches.